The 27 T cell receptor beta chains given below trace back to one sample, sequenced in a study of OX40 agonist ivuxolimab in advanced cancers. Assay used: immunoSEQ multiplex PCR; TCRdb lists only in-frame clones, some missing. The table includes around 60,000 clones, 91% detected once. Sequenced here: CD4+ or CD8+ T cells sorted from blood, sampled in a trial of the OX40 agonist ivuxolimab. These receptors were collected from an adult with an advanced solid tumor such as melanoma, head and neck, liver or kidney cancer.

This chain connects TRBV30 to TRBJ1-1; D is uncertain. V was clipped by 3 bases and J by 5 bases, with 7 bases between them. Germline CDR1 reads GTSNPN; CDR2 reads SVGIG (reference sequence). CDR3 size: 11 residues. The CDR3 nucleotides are TGTGCCTGGAGCACGATGACTGAAGCTTTCTTT. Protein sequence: CAWSTMTEAFF.

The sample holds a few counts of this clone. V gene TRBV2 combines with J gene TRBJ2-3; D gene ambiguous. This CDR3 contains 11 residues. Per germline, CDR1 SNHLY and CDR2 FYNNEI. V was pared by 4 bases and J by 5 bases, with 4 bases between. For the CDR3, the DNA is TGTGCCAGCAGTGTTCAAGATACGCAGTATTTT. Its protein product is CASSVQDTQYF.

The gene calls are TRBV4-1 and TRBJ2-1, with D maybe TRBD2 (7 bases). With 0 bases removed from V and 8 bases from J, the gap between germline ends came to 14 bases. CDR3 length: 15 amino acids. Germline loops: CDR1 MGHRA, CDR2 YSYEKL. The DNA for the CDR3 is TGCGCCAGCAGCCAAGATCGACAGGCGGGGGATGAGCAGTTCTTC. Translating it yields CASSQDRQAGDEQFF.

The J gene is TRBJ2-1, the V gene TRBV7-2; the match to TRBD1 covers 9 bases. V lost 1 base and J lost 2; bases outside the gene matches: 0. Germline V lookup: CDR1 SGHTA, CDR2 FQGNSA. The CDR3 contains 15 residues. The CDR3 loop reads CASSLDRGPYNEQFF. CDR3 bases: TGTGCCAGCAGCTTAGACAGGGGGCCCTACAATGAGCAGTTCTTC.

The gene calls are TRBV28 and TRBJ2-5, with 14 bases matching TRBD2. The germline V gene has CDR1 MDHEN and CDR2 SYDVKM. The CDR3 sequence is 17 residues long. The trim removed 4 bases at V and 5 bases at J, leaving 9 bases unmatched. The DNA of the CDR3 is TGTGCCAGCAGTTCGCCCGGACTAGCGGGAGGAAGTGAGACCCAGTACTTC. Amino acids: CASSSPGLAGGSETQYF.

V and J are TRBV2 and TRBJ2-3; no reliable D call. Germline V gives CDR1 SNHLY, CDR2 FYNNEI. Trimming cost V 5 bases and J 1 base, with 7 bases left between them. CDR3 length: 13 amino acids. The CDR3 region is CASSRERTDTQYF. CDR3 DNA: TGTGCCAGCAGTCGCGAACGCACAGATACGCAGTATTTT.

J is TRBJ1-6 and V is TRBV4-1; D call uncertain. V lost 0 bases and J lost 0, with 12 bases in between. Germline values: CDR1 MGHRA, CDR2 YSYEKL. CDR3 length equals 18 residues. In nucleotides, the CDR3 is TGCGCCAGCAGCCAAGAGGGGATTGGGAGCTCCTATAATTCACCCCTCCACTTT. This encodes CASSQEGIGSSYNSPLHF.

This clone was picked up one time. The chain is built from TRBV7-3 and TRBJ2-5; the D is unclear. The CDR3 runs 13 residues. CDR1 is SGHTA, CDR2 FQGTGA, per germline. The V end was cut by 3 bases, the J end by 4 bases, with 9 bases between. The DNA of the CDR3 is TGTGCCAGCAGCTTTGAAGGTGGAGAGACCCAGTACTTC. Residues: CASSFEGGETQYF.

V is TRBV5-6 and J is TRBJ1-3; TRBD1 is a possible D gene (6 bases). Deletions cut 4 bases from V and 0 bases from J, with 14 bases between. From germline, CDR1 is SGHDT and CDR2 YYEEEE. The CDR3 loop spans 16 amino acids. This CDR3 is CASSTLDRSSGNTIYF. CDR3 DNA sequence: TGTGCCAGCAGCACCCTCGACAGGAGCTCTGGAAACACCATATATTTT.

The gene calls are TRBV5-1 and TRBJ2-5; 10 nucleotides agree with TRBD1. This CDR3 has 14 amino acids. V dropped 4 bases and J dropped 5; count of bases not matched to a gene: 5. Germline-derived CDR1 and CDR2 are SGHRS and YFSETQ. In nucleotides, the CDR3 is TGCGCCAGCAGCCCGGGACAGGGGTTGGAGACCCAGTACTTC. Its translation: CASSPGQGLETQYF.

CDR3 coding DNA: TGTGCCAGCAGCCGTGGGGGCTCTTTGGATACGCAGTATTTT. Protein: CASSRGGSLDTQYF. The chain has TRBV28 and TRBJ2-3; a possible D gene is TRBD1 (6 bases). This CDR3 contains 14 residues. Trimming pared 6 bases from V and 6 bases from J, leaving 16 bases between. Germline V gene data show CDR1 as MDHEN and CDR2 as SYDVKM.

As DNA, the CDR3 is TGCAGCGGGGGGTCTTACAATGAGCAGTTCTTC. Its protein product is CSGGSYNEQFF. The rearrangement links TRBV29-1 to TRBJ2-1; D may be TRBD1 or TRBD2 (5 bases each). The CDR3 has 11 amino acids. V lost 7 bases and J 4 bases, leaving 8 bases between the germline ends. CDR1 SQVTM and CDR2 ANQGSEA come from the germline V gene.

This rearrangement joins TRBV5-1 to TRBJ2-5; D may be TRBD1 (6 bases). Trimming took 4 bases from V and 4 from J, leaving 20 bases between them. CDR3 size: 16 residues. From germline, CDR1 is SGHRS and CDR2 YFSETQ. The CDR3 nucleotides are TGCGCCAGCAGCGAAGTTACCGGGGCCAGGGGAGAGACCCAGTACTTC. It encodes CASSEVTGARGETQYF.

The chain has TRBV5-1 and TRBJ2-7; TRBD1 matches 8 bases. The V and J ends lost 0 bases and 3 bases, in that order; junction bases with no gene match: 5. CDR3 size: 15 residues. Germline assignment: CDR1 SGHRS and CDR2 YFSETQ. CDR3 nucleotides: TGCGCCAGCAGCTTGGAAACAGGGGGTGACTACGAGCAGTACTTC. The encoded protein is CASSLETGGDYEQYF.

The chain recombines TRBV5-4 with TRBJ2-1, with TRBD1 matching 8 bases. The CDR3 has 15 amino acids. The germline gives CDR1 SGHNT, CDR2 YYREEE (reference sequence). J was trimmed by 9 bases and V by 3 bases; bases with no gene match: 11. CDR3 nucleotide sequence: TGTGCCAGCAGCTCCGGTAACAGGGGGATTGGTGAGCAGTTCTTC. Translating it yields CASSSGNRGIGEQFF.

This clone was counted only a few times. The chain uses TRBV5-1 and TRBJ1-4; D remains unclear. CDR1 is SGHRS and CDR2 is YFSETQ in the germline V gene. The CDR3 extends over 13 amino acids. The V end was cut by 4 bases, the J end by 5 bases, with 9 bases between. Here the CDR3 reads CASSPDGNEKLFF. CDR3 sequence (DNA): TGCGCCAGCAGCCCGGACGGGAATGAAAAACTGTTTTTT. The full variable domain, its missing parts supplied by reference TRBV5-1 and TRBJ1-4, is KAGVTQTPRYLIKTRGQQVTLSCSPISGHRSVSWYQQTPGQGLQFLFEYFSETQRNKGNFPGRFSGRQFSNSRSEMNVSTLELGDSALYLCASSPDGNEKLFFGSGTQLSVL.

The CDR3 DNA follows: TGCGCCAGCAGCGAAGGGGGCAGCACAGATACGCAGTATTTT. Translating gives CASSEGGSTDTQYF. This rearrangement joins TRBV5-1 to TRBJ2-3; the match to TRBD1 covers 7 bases. The CDR3 has 14 residues. J gave up 0 bases and V 4 bases, and 2 bases lay outside the gene matches. Germline CDR1 reads SGHRS; CDR2 reads YFSETQ.

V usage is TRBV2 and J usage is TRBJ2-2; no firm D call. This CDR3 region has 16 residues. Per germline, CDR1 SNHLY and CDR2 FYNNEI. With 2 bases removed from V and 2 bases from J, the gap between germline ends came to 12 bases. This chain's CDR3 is CASSEIGHLNTGELFF. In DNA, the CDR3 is TGTGCCAGCAGTGAAATAGGGCACCTTAACACCGGGGAGCTGTTTTTT.

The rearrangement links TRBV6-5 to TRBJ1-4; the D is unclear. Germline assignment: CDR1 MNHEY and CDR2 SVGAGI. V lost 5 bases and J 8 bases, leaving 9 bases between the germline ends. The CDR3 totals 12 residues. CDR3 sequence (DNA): TGTGCCAGCAGTCCCGATGGGGAAAAACTGTTTTTT. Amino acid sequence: CASSPDGEKLFF.

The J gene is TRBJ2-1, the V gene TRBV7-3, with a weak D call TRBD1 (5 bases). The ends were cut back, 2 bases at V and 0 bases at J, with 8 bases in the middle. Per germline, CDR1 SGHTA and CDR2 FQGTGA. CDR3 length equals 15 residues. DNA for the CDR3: TGTGCCAGCAGCTTACAGGGTTTCTCCTACAATGAGCAGTTCTTC. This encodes CASSLQGFSYNEQFF.

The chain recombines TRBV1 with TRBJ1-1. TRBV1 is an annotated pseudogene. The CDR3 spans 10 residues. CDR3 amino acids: CTSSQGEAFF. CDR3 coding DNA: TGCACCAGCAGCCAGGGAGAAGCTTTCTTT.

Here the CDR3 reads CASSLVSVVTQYF. Written as DNA, the CDR3 is TGTGCCAGCAGCTTGGTTTCCGTGGTTACGCAGTATTTT. The chain couples TRBV5-6 to TRBJ2-3; no firm D call. The CDR3 runs to 13 residues. Trimming took off 0 bases at V and 8 bases at J, with 10 bases between the two ends. Germline assignment: CDR1 SGHDT and CDR2 YYEEEE.

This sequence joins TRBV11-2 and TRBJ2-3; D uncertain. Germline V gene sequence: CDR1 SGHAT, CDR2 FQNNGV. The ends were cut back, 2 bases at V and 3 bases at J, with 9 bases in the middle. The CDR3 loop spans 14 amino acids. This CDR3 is CASSLNRLTDTQYF. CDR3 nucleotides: TGTGCCAGCAGCTTAAATCGCCTAACAGATACGCAGTATTTT.

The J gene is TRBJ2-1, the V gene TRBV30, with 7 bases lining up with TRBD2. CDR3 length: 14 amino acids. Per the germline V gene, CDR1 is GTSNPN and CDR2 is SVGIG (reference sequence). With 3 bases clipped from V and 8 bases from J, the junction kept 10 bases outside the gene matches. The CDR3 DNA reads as TGTGCCTGGAGGTGGGGGGGGTCAGGCTATGAGCAGTTCTTC. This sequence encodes CAWRWGGSGYEQFF.

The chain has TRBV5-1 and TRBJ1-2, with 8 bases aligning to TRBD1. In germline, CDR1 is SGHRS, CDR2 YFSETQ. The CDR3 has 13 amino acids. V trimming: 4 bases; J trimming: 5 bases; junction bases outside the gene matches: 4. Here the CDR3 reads CASSPDRVYGYTF. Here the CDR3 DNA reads TGCGCCAGCAGCCCGGACAGGGTTTATGGCTACACCTTC.

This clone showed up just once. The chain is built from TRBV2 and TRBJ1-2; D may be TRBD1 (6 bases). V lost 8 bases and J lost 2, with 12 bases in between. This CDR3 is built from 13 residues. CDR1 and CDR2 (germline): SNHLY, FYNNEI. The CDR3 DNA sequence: TGTGCCAGCGGAACACAGGGCAACTATGGCTACACCTTC. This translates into CASGTQGNYGYTF.

CDR3 in DNA: TGTGCCAGCAGCCCTGGACCCGATCAGCCCCAGCATTTT. Protein product: CASSPGPDQPQHF. The rearrangement uses TRBV7-9 and TRBJ1-5; D is ambiguous. Germline CDR1 is SEHNR and CDR2 is FQNEAQ (reference sequence). Trimming left V 5 bases short and J 5 bases short, with 10 bases between. This CDR3 has 13 residues.